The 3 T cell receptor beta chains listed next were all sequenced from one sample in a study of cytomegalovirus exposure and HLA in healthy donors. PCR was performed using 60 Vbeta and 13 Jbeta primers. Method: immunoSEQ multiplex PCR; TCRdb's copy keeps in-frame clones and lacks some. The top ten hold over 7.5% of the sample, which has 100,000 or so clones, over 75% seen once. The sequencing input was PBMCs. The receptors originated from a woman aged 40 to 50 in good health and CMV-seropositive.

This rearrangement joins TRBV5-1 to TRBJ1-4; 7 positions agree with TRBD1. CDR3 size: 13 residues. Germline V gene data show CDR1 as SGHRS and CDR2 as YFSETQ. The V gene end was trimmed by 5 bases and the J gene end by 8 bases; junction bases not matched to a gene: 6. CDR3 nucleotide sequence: TGCGCCAGCAGGACAGGGAGGAGGGAAAAACTGTTTTTT. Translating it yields CASRTGRREKLFF. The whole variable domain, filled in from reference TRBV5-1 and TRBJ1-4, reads KAGVTQTPRYLIKTRGQQVTLSCSPISGHRSVSWYQQTPGQGLQFLFEYFSETQRNKGNFPGRFSGRQFSNSRSEMNVSTLELGDSALYLCASRTGRREKLFFGSGTQLSVL.

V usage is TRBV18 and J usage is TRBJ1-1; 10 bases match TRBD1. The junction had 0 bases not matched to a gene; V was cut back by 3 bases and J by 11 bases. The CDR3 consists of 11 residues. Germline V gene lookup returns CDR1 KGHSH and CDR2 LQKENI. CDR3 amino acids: CASSPDRGAFF. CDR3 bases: TGTGCCAGCTCACCGGACAGGGGGGCTTTCTTT.

The DNA for the CDR3 is TGTGCCAGCCAACCAGGGTGGTCTGGGGCCAACGTCCTGACTTTC. It yields the protein CASQPGWSGANVLTF. V and J are TRBV13 and TRBJ2-6; D possibly corresponds to TRBD1 (5 bases). Trimming left V 8 bases short and J 1 base short, with 12 bases between. The length of the CDR3 is 15 residues. Germline CDR1 reads PRHDT; CDR2 reads FYEKMQ (reference sequence).